Presented here are 9 T cell receptor beta chains from one specimen sequenced in a study of early T cells in non-severe SARS-CoV-2 infection. TCRdb reprocessed the 5' RACE reads via MiXCR and lists one record per CDR3 protein. The repertoire holds 86,000 or so distinct CDR3 sequences, with 11% to 15% as singletons. Sequences were obtained from whole blood. The receptors come from an adult who was a healthcare worker with PCR-confirmed SARS-CoV-2 infection or an uninfected control (not recorded which).

CDR3 loop: CASSPPYRSGRAYEQYF. The CDR3 nucleotides are TGTGCCAGCAGCCCGCCCTATCGGAGCGGGAGGGCCTACGAGCAGTACTTC. The chain uses TRBV13 and TRBJ2-7; TRBD2 matches 10 bases. CDR3 size: 17 residues. V dropped 5 bases and J dropped 2; count of bases not matched to a gene: 12. Germline CDR1 reads PRHDT; CDR2 reads FYEKMQ (reference sequence).

This clonotype was observed a handful of times. V gene TRBV5-1 combines with J gene TRBJ2-2; D is unresolved. Trimming pared 0 bases from V and 4 bases from J, leaving 10 bases between. The CDR3 is 15 amino acids. Germline CDR1 and CDR2: SGHRS and YFSETQ. The CDR3 region is CASSLGATRTGELFF. CDR3 DNA: TGCGCCAGCAGCTTGGGGGCCACCCGCACCGGGGAGCTGTTTTTT.

The V call is TRBV29-1, the J call TRBJ2-3, with D maybe TRBD1 (5 bases). The V end was cut by 4 bases, the J end by 2 bases, with 13 bases between. Germline loops: CDR1 SQVTM, CDR2 ANQGSEA. This CDR3 has 14 residues. CDR3 amino acids: CSVAKGPNTDTQYF. The CDR3 DNA follows: TGCAGCGTTGCGAAGGGGCCCAACACAGATACGCAGTATTTT.

The sample holds a few counts of this clonotype. The chain joins TRBV7-8 to TRBJ2-5; D might be TRBD1 (6 bases). Trimming shortened V by 8 bases and J by 4 bases, and 20 bases separated the two germline ends. This CDR3 is 15 amino acids long. Germline CDR1 is SGHVS and CDR2 is FQNEAQ. For the CDR3, the DNA is TGTGCCAGCGGCCCCCGACAGGCCTCAAGAGAGACCCAGTACTTC. It codes for CASGPRQASRETQYF. The variable domain in full, completed from reference TRBV7-8 and TRBJ2-5, reads GAGVSQSPRYKVAKRGQDVALRCDPISGHVSLFWYQQALGQGPEFLTYFQNEAQLDKSGLPSDRFFAERPEGSVSTLKIQRTQQEDSAVYLCASGPRQASRETQYFGPGTRLLVL.

The rearrangement uses TRBV6-2 or TRBV6-3 and TRBJ2-3, with 10 positions matching TRBD2. Per germline, CDR1 MNHEY and CDR2 SVGEGT. V shed 4 bases and J 0 bases; nucleotides not matched to a gene: 7. The CDR3 is 17 residues long. CDR3 bases: TGTGCCAGCAGTTCAACTAGCGGGGCGACTAGCACAGATACGCAGTATTTT. Residues: CASSSTSGATSTDTQYF.

This clonotype has a count of ten or more. This chain joins TRBV18 and TRBJ1-5, with D maybe TRBD1 (5 bases). V was trimmed by 6 bases and J by 0 bases, leaving 18 bases between them. The CDR3 length is 17 residues. Germline CDR1 KGHSH, CDR2 LQKENI. The CDR3, as DNA: TGTGCCAGCTCGCGTTGGGGGGGACCAGATAGCAATCAGCCCCAGCATTTT. It yields the protein CASSRWGGPDSNQPQHF.

In this sample, this clonotype turned up many times. The chain recombines TRBV5-6 with TRBJ1-4; no reliable D call. Germline V gives CDR1 SGHDT, CDR2 YYEEEE. The CDR3 covers 11 residues. Trimming shortened V by 3 bases and J by 8 bases, and 5 bases separated the two germline ends. CDR3 loop: CASSSGEKLFF. DNA of the CDR3: TGTGCCAGCAGCTCGGGGGAAAAACTGTTTTTT. Variable domain in full (rest from reference TRBV5-6 and TRBJ1-4): DAGVTQSPTHLIKTRGQQVTLRCSPKSGHDTVSWYQQALGQGPQFIFQYYEEEERQRGNFPDRFSGHQFPNYSSELNVNALLLGDSALYLCASSSGEKLFFGSGTQLSVL.

In this sample, this clonotype turned up many times. This chain uses TRBV18 with TRBJ2-5; 8 bases map to TRBD1. CDR1 and CDR2 (germline): KGHSH, LQKENI. Trimming at V came to 3 bases and at J to 1 base, leaving 4 bases not matched to a gene. The CDR3 is made up of 15 amino acids. CDR3 protein: CASSPRQGRQETQYF. The CDR3 nucleotides are TGTGCCAGCTCACCCCGACAGGGGCGCCAAGAGACCCAGTACTTC.

This chain links TRBV11-2 with TRBJ2-1, with a weak D call TRBD2 (5 bases). Trimming took 0 bases from V and 0 from J, leaving 15 bases between them. The CDR3 covers 18 residues. Germline V gene lookup returns CDR1 SGHAT and CDR2 FQNNGV. As DNA, the CDR3 is TGTGCCAGCAGCTTAGATCTGGGGAGAGTTCGCTCCTACAATGAGCAGTTCTTC. Translated: CASSLDLGRVRSYNEQFF. The full variable domain, with the rest looked up from reference TRBV11-2 and TRBJ2-1, is EAGVAQSPRYKIIEKRQSVAFWCNPISGHATLYWYQQILGQGPKLLIQFQNNGVVDDSQLPKDRFSAERLKGVDSTLKIQPAKLEDSAVYLCASSLDLGRVRSYNEQFFGPGTRLTVL.